Following are 8 T cell receptor beta chains from one sample sequenced in a study of response to subunit inactivated influenza vaccine. TCRdb reprocessed the RT-PCR reads with MiXCR, giving one entry per CDR3 protein. The sample consists of some 500,000 distinct CDR3 sequences, 25% of them appearing once. This sample comprised CD4+ T cells sorted from PBMCs, obtained around 5 days after vaccination. The receptor source for this set is a man aged 50-59 years who received an inactivated influenza vaccine.

This chain links TRBV5-1 with TRBJ2-5; 8 bases are shared with TRBD1. From germline, CDR1 is SGHRS and CDR2 YFSETQ. The CDR3 runs to 17 residues. V lost 3 bases to trimming and J lost 4 bases; unmatched junction nucleotides: 14. This CDR3 reads CASSYTRGQGGRETQYF. The CDR3, as DNA: TGCGCCAGCAGCTACACCCGTGGACAGGGCGGTAGAGAGACCCAGTACTTC. The whole variable domain, filled in from reference TRBV5-1 and TRBJ2-5, reads KAGVTQTPRYLIKTRGQQVTLSCSPISGHRSVSWYQQTPGQGLQFLFEYFSETQRNKGNFPGRFSGRQFSNSRSEMNVSTLELGDSALYLCASSYTRGQGGRETQYFGPGTRLLVL.

The chain employs TRBV12-3 or TRBV12-4 and TRBJ2-1; 9 bases agree with TRBD2. The V and J ends lost 5 bases and 5 bases, in that order; junction bases with no gene match: 7. The CDR3 runs 15 residues. DNA of the CDR3: TGTGCCAGCAGTGAGCGGGGGGCCTTAAACAATGAGCAGTTCTTC. Encoded protein: CASSERGALNNEQFF.

This clonotype was detected only a few times. The rearrangement joins TRBV2 to TRBJ2-1, with 8 bases that match TRBD2. V shed 6 bases, J shed 5 bases, and the junction held 27 bases outside the gene matches. The CDR3 is 21 amino acids. Per germline, CDR1 SNHLY and CDR2 FYNNEI. The CDR3 region has the DNA TGTGCCAGCAGGCGGGGCAGGGGAACGACCCAAGGCGGGAGGCTAAACAATGAGCAGTTCTTC. The encoded protein is CASRRGRGTTQGGRLNNEQFF.

The gene calls are TRBV20-1 and TRBJ1-5; a weak D match, TRBD1 (6 bases). Germline CDR1 reads DFQATT; CDR2 reads SNEGSKA (reference sequence). The V gene lost 6 bases and the J gene lost 3 bases, with 15 bases spanning the gap. This CDR3 spans 14 amino acids. The CDR3 bases are TGCAGTGCCACCCGCCAGGGGAACAATCAGCCCCAGCATTTT. Protein: CSATRQGNNQPQHF.

The chain has TRBV12-3 or TRBV12-4 and TRBJ2-1, with 8 bases fitting TRBD2. Trimming took 5 bases from V and 3 from J; bases not matched to a gene: 6. The CDR3 contains 15 residues. The CDR3 nucleotides read TGTGCCAGCAGTCGTAGCGGGGCGGGCTACAATGAGCAGTTCTTC. Protein product: CASSRSGAGYNEQFF.

The V call is TRBV20-1, the J call TRBJ2-1; 9 nucleotides align to TRBD2. There are 18 residues in the CDR3. The V segment lost 0 bases and the J segment 0 bases; nucleotides outside the gene matches: 9. CDR1 and CDR2 from the germline V gene are DFQATT and SNEGSKA (reference sequence). The CDR3 region has the DNA TGCAGTGCTAGAGATATCGGGCTAGCGGGGCCCTCCTACAATGAGCAGTTCTTC. It specifies CSARDIGLAGPSYNEQFF.

This rearrangement joins TRBV2 to TRBJ2-1; the D is unclear. The germline CDR1 and CDR2 sequences are SNHLY and FYNNEI. The CDR3 contains 16 residues. Deletions cut 2 bases from V and 0 bases from J, with 11 bases between. For the CDR3, the DNA is TGTGCCAGCAGTGAATACGGTTACAGCTCCTACAATGAGCAGTTCTTC. This sequence encodes CASSEYGYSSYNEQFF.

Only a few counts were recorded for this clonotype. This rearrangement joins TRBV7-2 to TRBJ2-1; a possible D gene is TRBD1 (5 bases). V shed 5 bases and J shed 6 bases, with 20 bases lying between them. Germline lookup yields CDR1 SGHTA and CDR2 FQGNSA. This CDR3 is 16 amino acids long. CDR3 residues: CASSVRVPSIGNEQFF. The CDR3 DNA follows: TGTGCCAGCAGCGTCAGGGTACCCAGTATCGGCAATGAGCAGTTCTTC.